Here is one T cell receptor beta chain with its context. Its specificity is unknown. Germline V lookup: CDR1 SGHDT, CDR2 YYEEEE. Trimming stripped 2 bases from V and 7 bases from J, with 7 bases between. The CDR3 contains 12 residues. TCRdb's table, derived via immunoSEQ multiplex PCR, lists solely in-frame clones and lacks some. The sample lists 26,000 or so clones, approximately 92% occurring once. This entry is derived from a study of T cell responses to AZD1222 COVID-19 vaccine. Study-wide points: At baseline, just five to seven AZD1222 recipients tested seropositive. The CD4 TCRs associated with vaccination extended across spike and predominated at 160-218 and 743-854.

Pooled in the analysis were second doses at about 4 or about 12 weeks. The rearrangement uses TRBV5-6 and TRBJ2-1; no clear D. The TCR originated in an adult who received the AZD1222 COVID-19 vaccine. The sample here was peripheral blood, taken 28 days after the second AZD1222 dose. The CDR3 spells CASSFSWNEQFF. CDR3 in DNA: TGTGCCAGCAGCTTTTCCTGGAATGAGCAGTTCTTC.